This T cell receptor beta chain was captured by sequencing in a study of cytomegalovirus exposure and HLA in healthy donors. The wider study: There were around 100 million unique TCR beta sequences, drawn from around 180 million T cells, in an earlier analysis.

Overall study findings and caveats: The listing of 150 or so TCR beta chains classed them as cytomegalovirus-associated.

Vbeta (60) and Jbeta (13) primers were used in the PCR. Method: immunoSEQ multiplex PCR; TCRdb's copy keeps in-frame clones and lacks some. The sample contains some 200,000 clones, approximately 80% of which appear only once. With regard to this clone: The antigen is unknown.

V lost 3 bases to trimming and J lost 7 bases; unmatched junction nucleotides: 14. CDR1 is LGHNA, CDR2 YSLEER, per germline. The CDR3 extends over 17 amino acids. The TCR was taken from a boy aged 2-9 years in good health and CMV-seronegative. Material: PBMCs. The gene calls are TRBV4-3 and TRBJ1-1, with 10 positions matching TRBD1. This chain's CDR3 is CASSHAAATGGLDEAFF. The CDR3 bases are TGCGCCAGCAGCCATGCGGCCGCGACAGGGGGCCTGGATGAAGCTTTCTTT.